One and the same sample provided the 20 T cell receptor beta chains below, sequenced in a study of blood T cell repertoires in COVID-19. The protocol was immunoSEQ multiplex PCR, while the TCRdb copy is restricted to in-frame clones and leaves out a portion. The data hold some 130,000 clones, with 79% observed a single time. Sequences were obtained from peripheral blood. The receptors were gathered from a man aged 60-69 years with acute or convalescent COVID-19.

The chain uses TRBV28 and TRBJ1-5; 9 bases are a match to TRBD1. Germline-derived CDR1 and CDR2 are MDHEN and SYDVKM. The CDR3 is 13 amino acids. After removal of 5 bases from V and 6 bases from J, the junction contained 2 bases not matched to a gene. CDR3: CASSDRGVQPQHF. The CDR3 nucleotides read TGTGCCAGCAGTGACAGGGGGGTTCAGCCCCAGCATTTT.

The chain is built from TRBV10-2 and TRBJ2-7; D is possibly TRBD1 (7 bases). In germline, CDR1 is WSHSY, CDR2 SAAADI. CDR3 length: 16 residues. V lost 3 bases and J 0 bases, leaving 15 bases between the germline ends. CDR3 sequence reads: CASSDQLAGGSYEQYF. Written as DNA, the CDR3 is TGCGCCAGCAGTGATCAACTAGCAGGGGGCTCCTACGAGCAGTACTTC.

This clone was seen only once. The CDR3 nucleotides read TGTGCCAGCAGTGAAGCAGGGGGCAATCAGCCCCAGCATTTT. This encodes CASSEAGGNQPQHF. This chain links TRBV2 with TRBJ1-5; a possible D gene is TRBD1 (5 bases). The V gene lost 0 bases and the J gene lost 2 bases, with 5 bases spanning the gap. CDR3 size: 14 residues. From germline, CDR1 is SNHLY and CDR2 FYNNEI.

This clone was observed once. This chain connects TRBV28 to TRBJ1-6, with D tentatively TRBD1 (5 bases). Germline V CDR1 and CDR2: MDHEN, SYDVKM. Trimming removed 2 bases from V and 7 bases from J, with 15 bases in between. CDR3 length: 16 residues. CDR3 coding DNA: TGTGCCAGCAGTTTAATTAGTTCAGGGAGGAATTCACCCCTCCACTTT. It encodes CASSLISSGRNSPLHF.

This sequence joins TRBV5-1 and TRBJ1-1; D unclear. Trimming left V 0 bases short and J 0 bases short, with 9 bases between. CDR3 size: 15 residues. The germline V gene has CDR1 SGHRS and CDR2 YFSETQ. CDR3 nucleotides: TGCGCCAGCAGCTTGGGCCCCTCGGTGAACACTGAAGCTTTCTTT. Translated: CASSLGPSVNTEAFF.

V and J are TRBV5-6 and TRBJ2-3; D ambiguous. V was pared by 0 bases and J by 6 bases, with 5 bases between. The CDR3 runs 12 residues. Germline V lookup: CDR1 SGHDT, CDR2 YYEEEE. CDR3 coding DNA: TGTGCCAGCAGCTTGGGTCTGGATACGCAGTATTTT. This encodes CASSLGLDTQYF.

This sequence joins TRBV30 and TRBJ2-5, with D perhaps TRBD2 (6 bases). CDR1 and CDR2 (germline): GTSNPN, SVGIG (reference sequence). This CDR3 is 13 amino acids long. Trimming cost V 1 base and J 7 bases, with 13 bases left between them. In DNA form, the CDR3 reads TGTGCCTGGAGTGACGGGGCGGAGGGGACCCAGTACTTC. As protein: CAWSDGAEGTQYF.

The chain is built from TRBV5-4 and TRBJ2-1; 7 bases are a match to TRBD2. Germline assignment: CDR1 SGHNT and CDR2 YYREEE (reference sequence). This CDR3 is 15 amino acids long. The junction had 9 bases not matched to a gene; V was cut back by 9 bases and J by 0 bases. The CDR3 DNA reads TGTGCCACCTCGGCGGGCGGGGGCTCCTACAATGAGCAGTTCTTC. Amino acids: CATSAGGGSYNEQFF.

This clone was seen a single time. The CDR3 DNA is TGTGCCAGCAGCCCGGGGGACTATGGCTACACCTTC. The encoded protein is CASSPGDYGYTF. The chain has TRBV11-2 and TRBJ1-2; maybe TRBD1 (5 bases). Germline values: CDR1 SGHAT, CDR2 FQNNGV. With 5 bases removed from V and 3 bases from J, the gap between germline ends came to 7 bases. The CDR3 spans 12 residues.

V is TRBV28 and J is TRBJ1-3; 11 positions match TRBD1. V lost 7 bases, J lost 7 bases, and 6 bases stayed unmatched. The CDR3 totals 14 residues. Per germline, CDR1 MDHEN and CDR2 SYDVKM. CDR3 DNA: TGTGCCAGCAAAACCGGGACAGGGGGGAACACCATATATTTT. It is translated as CASKTGTGGNTIYF.

The chain recombines TRBV6-7 with TRBJ1-5; 7 bases match TRBD1. TRBV6-7 is identified as an open reading frame with a role that is uncertain. The CDR3 covers 17 residues. Germline trimming cut 0 bases from V and 2 bases from J; bases unmatched to any gene: 7. The CDR3 loop reads CASSYSGGGCGNQPQHF. The DNA for the CDR3 is TGTGCCAGCAGTTACTCAGGGGGCGGGTGCGGCAATCAGCCCCAGCATTTT.

This clone appeared a single time. The chain uses TRBV19 and TRBJ1-2, with a possible D match to TRBD1 (6 bases). CDR1 is LNHDA and CDR2 is SQIVND in the germline V gene (reference sequence). The CDR3 consists of 15 residues. Trimming removed 3 bases at V and 4 bases at J, with 15 bases between. The CDR3 reads CASSIDFGQSYGYTF. Here the CDR3 DNA reads TGTGCCAGTAGTATCGACTTTGGACAGTCCTATGGCTACACCTTC.

The chain is built from TRBV5-4 and TRBJ2-1; 9 bases align to TRBD2. V was clipped by 3 bases and J by 1 base; unmatched bases: 5. This CDR3 contains 16 residues. Looked up from germline, CDR1 is SGHNT and CDR2 is YYREEE (reference sequence). CDR3 bases: TGTGCCAGCAGCTCGTTCGGACTAGCGTCCTACAATGAGCAGTTCTTC. It specifies CASSSFGLASYNEQFF.

This clone showed up just once. The chain is built from TRBV7-9 and TRBJ2-2, with D uncertain. With 1 base removed from V and 6 bases from J, the gap between germline ends came to 6 bases. The length of the CDR3 is 13 residues. Germline values: CDR1 SEHNR, CDR2 FQNEAQ (reference sequence). Here the CDR3 DNA reads TGTGCCAGCAGCTTAGTAGTATCCGGGGAGCTGTTTTTT. Translating it yields CASSLVVSGELFF.

This clone was counted a few times. The V gene is TRBV11-2, the J gene TRBJ2-2; 7 bases are shared with TRBD1. V lost 3 bases, J lost 6 bases, and 19 bases stayed unmatched. The CDR3 loop spans 19 amino acids. CDR1 and CDR2 from the germline V gene are SGHAT and FQNNGV. The DNA for the CDR3 is TGTGCCAGCAGCTTTGGTTGGACGAGGTCGGACAGGCTGGCCGGGGAGCTGTTTTTT. It specifies CASSFGWTRSDRLAGELFF. The variable domain in full, with the rest retrieved from reference TRBV11-2 and TRBJ2-2, is EAGVAQSPRYKIIEKRQSVAFWCNPISGHATLYWYQQILGQGPKLLIQFQNNGVVDDSQLPKDRFSAERLKGVDSTLKIQPAKLEDSAVYLCASSFGWTRSDRLAGELFFGEGSRLTVL.

The rearrangement links TRBV7-9 to TRBJ1-2, with 10 positions matching TRBD1. The CDR3 is 16 residues long. V was clipped by 1 base and J by 8 bases; unmatched bases: 10. CDR1 and CDR2 from the germline V gene are SEHNR and FQNEAQ (reference sequence). The CDR3 bases are TGTGCCAGCAGCTTAGTACGGGACAGGGGTGGGGTCGGCTACACCTTC. The encoded protein is CASSLVRDRGGVGYTF. Full variable domain (outside the CDR3, taken from reference TRBV7-9 and TRBJ1-2): DTGVSQNPRHKITKRGQNVTFRCDPISEHNRLYWYRQTLGQGPEFLTYFQNEAQLEKSRLLSDRFSAERPKGSFSTLEIQRTEQGDSAMYLCASSLVRDRGGVGYTFGSGTRLTVV.

V gene TRBV19 combines with J gene TRBJ2-7; a weak D match, TRBD1 (5 bases). Germline assignment: CDR1 LNHDA and CDR2 SQIVND (reference sequence). The CDR3 is 13 residues long. V was cut by 2 bases and J by 3 bases, with 8 bases left in between. DNA of the CDR3: TGTGCCAGTAGTATAAAGGGGATCTACGAGCAGTACTTC. Amino acid sequence: CASSIKGIYEQYF.

V and J are TRBV9 and TRBJ2-5, with 11 bases fitting TRBD1. Germline V gene data show CDR1 as SGDLS and CDR2 as YYNGEE. The V segment lost 3 bases and the J segment 4 bases; nucleotides outside the gene matches: 2. The CDR3 consists of 14 residues. Written as DNA, the CDR3 is TGTGCCAGCAGCGCGGGACAGGGGGGAGAGACCCAGTACTTC. This sequence encodes CASSAGQGGETQYF.

This clone occurred a few times. V gene TRBV7-2 combines with J gene TRBJ2-7; TRBD2 aligns across 10 bases. V gave up 5 bases and J gave up 0 bases; unmatched junction bases: 10. This CDR3 has 17 residues. From germline, CDR1 is SGHTA and CDR2 FQGNSA. CDR3 nucleotide sequence: TGTGCCAGCAGCCAGTGGGTAGCGGGAGGCCTCTCCTACGAGCAGTACTTC. Translation: CASSQWVAGGLSYEQYF.

The V call is TRBV7-9, the J call TRBJ2-7, with no clear D. Germline V lookup: CDR1 SEHNR, CDR2 FQNEAQ (reference sequence). Trimming cost V 5 bases and J 3 bases, with 11 bases left between them. The CDR3 runs to 13 residues. CDR3 sequence reads: CASSPDNNYEQYF. Here the CDR3 DNA reads TGTGCCAGCAGCCCAGATAATAACTACGAGCAGTACTTC. The whole variable domain, filled in from reference TRBV7-9 and TRBJ2-7, reads DTGVSQNPRHKITKRGQNVTFRCDPISEHNRLYWYRQTLGQGPEFLTYFQNEAQLEKSRLLSDRFSAERPKGSFSTLEIQRTEQGDSAMYLCASSPDNNYEQYFGPGTRLTVT.